The 27 T cell receptor beta chains reported below all come from one sample, sequenced in a study of blood T cell repertoires in COVID-19. The method was immunoSEQ multiplex PCR; TCRdb's version includes in-frame clones alone and lacks a portion of them. The table shows roughly 59,000 clones, with around 73% occurring only once. Sequenced input: peripheral blood. Every receptor here comes from a man older than 75 with acute or convalescent COVID-19.

CDR3 DNA sequence: TGCAGCGTTGAACCGAGCAGGGCCCGCAGCACTGAAGCTTTCTTT. Amino acids: CSVEPSRARSTEAFF. V is TRBV29-1 and J is TRBJ1-1, with a weak D call TRBD1 (5 bases). The CDR3 sequence is 15 residues long. V was trimmed by 2 bases and J by 4 bases, leaving 17 bases between them. Germline CDR1 reads SQVTM; CDR2 reads ANQGSEA.

This clone turned up a few times. This rearrangement joins TRBV5-4 to TRBJ2-5, with TRBD2 identical over 7 bases. J lost 5 bases, V lost 4 bases, and 17 bases had no gene match. The germline CDR1 and CDR2 sequences are SGHNT and YYREEE (reference sequence). This CDR3 comprises 17 residues. CDR3 DNA sequence: TGTGCCAGCAGCCCTGTGGGAGGGAGGGCCGGTGTGGAGACCCAGTACTTC. Its protein product is CASSPVGGRAGVETQYF.

CDR3 DNA sequence: TGTGCCAGCAGCCAAGATCTGGGGCGGGGGTTAGTCAATGAGCAGTTCTTC. Amino acid sequence: CASSQDLGRGLVNEQFF. The chain uses TRBV3-1 (or the pseudogene TRBV3-2) and TRBJ2-1; TRBD2 agrees at 7 bases. The trim removed 0 bases at V and 6 bases at J, leaving 11 bases unmatched. This CDR3 spans 17 amino acids. Germline V lookup: CDR1 LGHDT, CDR2 YNNKEL (reference sequence).

This chain uses TRBV6-5 with TRBJ1-1; 8 nucleotides line up with TRBD1. Per germline, CDR1 MNHEY and CDR2 SVGAGI. The length of the CDR3 is 15 residues. Losses at the gene ends were 6 bases for V and 2 bases for J; bases not matched to a gene: 8. CDR3 in DNA: TGTGCCAGCAGCCAGACAGGGGTCGGAAACACTGAAGCTTTCTTT. This translates into CASSQTGVGNTEAFF.

The chain carries TRBV11-2 and TRBJ2-6; D is undetermined. The length of the CDR3 is 15 residues. Germline V gene sequence: CDR1 SGHAT, CDR2 FQNNGV. The V and J ends lost 2 bases and 0 bases respectively, with 5 bases between them. The CDR3 nucleotides read TGTGCCAGCAGCTTACAGGTCTCTGGGGCCAACGTCCTGACTTTC. Protein product: CASSLQVSGANVLTF.

V gene TRBV2 combines with J gene TRBJ1-4; TRBD1 is a possible D gene (5 bases). Germline-derived CDR1 and CDR2 are SNHLY and FYNNEI. V lost 4 bases, J lost 8 bases, and 17 bases lay in between. This CDR3 has 15 residues. The CDR3 reads CASSAFFRDSEKLFF. CDR3 DNA sequence: TGTGCCAGCAGTGCGTTCTTCCGGGACTCAGAAAAACTGTTTTTT.

CDR3 coding DNA: TGCGCCAGCAGCTTGTTAGGGGGCGCTGGAAACACCATATATTTT. Protein: CASSLLGGAGNTIYF. The chain links TRBV5-1 to TRBJ1-3; 7 nucleotides agree with TRBD1. There are 15 residues in the CDR3. Trimming took 1 base from V and 2 from J; bases not matched to a gene: 3. CDR1 SGHRS and CDR2 YFSETQ come from the germline V gene.

In this sample, this clone turned up a few times. The chain employs TRBV19 and TRBJ2-3; 11 bases match TRBD2. V shed 5 bases and J 4 bases; nucleotides not matched to a gene: 5. The length of the CDR3 is 15 residues. Germline assignment: CDR1 LNHDA and CDR2 SQIVND (reference sequence). CDR3 sequence: CASSPLAGGPDTQYF. DNA of the CDR3: TGTGCCAGTAGTCCCCTAGCGGGGGGCCCAGATACGCAGTATTTT.

The gene calls are TRBV16 and TRBJ1-5; D is unclear. Germline V gives CDR1 KGHSY, CDR2 FQNENV. Trimming cost V 4 bases and J 6 bases, with 16 bases left between them. The CDR3 runs 15 residues. The CDR3 loop reads CASSPPPPSVQPQHF. CDR3 nucleotide sequence: TGTGCCAGCAGCCCTCCGCCGCCGTCGGTTCAGCCCCAGCATTTT. Complete variable domain (other parts from reference TRBV16 and TRBJ1-5): GEEVAQTPKHLVRGEGQKAKLYCAPIKGHSYVFWYQQVLKNEFKFLISFQNENVFDETGMPKERFSAKCLPNSPCSLEIQATKLEDSAVYFCASSPPPPSVQPQHFGDGTRLSIL.

The V gene is TRBV29-1, the J gene TRBJ2-5; 8 nucleotides agree with TRBD2. CDR1 SQVTM and CDR2 ANQGSEA come from the germline V gene. J gave up 3 bases and V 6 bases, and 12 bases lay outside the gene matches. CDR3 length: 15 amino acids. CDR3: CSVNEREWREETQYF. DNA of the CDR3: TGCAGCGTCAACGAGCGGGAGTGGAGGGAAGAGACCCAGTACTTC.

This chain joins TRBV28 and TRBJ1-2; a possible D gene is TRBD1 (5 bases). Trimming shortened V by 10 bases and J by 7 bases, and 16 bases separated the two germline ends. The CDR3 loop spans 12 amino acids. The germline V gene encodes CDR1 MDHEN and CDR2 SYDVKM. This CDR3 is CANSRGFGGYTF. The DNA for the CDR3 is TGTGCCAACTCTCGGGGGTTTGGTGGCTACACCTTC.

This sequence joins TRBV3-1 (or the pseudogene TRBV3-2) and TRBJ2-5; possibly TRBD2 for D (7 bases). Germline assignment: CDR1 LGHDT and CDR2 YNNKEL (reference sequence). The length of the CDR3 is 14 residues. The ends were cut back, 4 bases at V and 5 bases at J, with 14 bases in the middle. The CDR3 DNA is TGTGCCAGCAGCCTCTGGGGGGGGCTGGAGACCCAGTACTTC. Protein product: CASSLWGGLETQYF.

Judged by abundance, this clone is medium-sized. This chain uses TRBV30 with TRBJ2-5; D unclear. The germline V gene has CDR1 GTSNPN and CDR2 SVGIG (reference sequence). Trimming shortened V by 2 bases and J by 7 bases, and 8 bases separated the two germline ends. The CDR3 covers 11 residues. As DNA, the CDR3 is TGTGCCTGGAGTAGTACGGGGACCCAGTACTTC. Its translation is CAWSSTGTQYF.

The rearrangement uses TRBV9 and TRBJ2-3; 13 bases map to TRBD2. Germline CDR1 and CDR2: SGDLS and YYNGEE. Trimming at V came to 4 bases and at J to 5 bases, leaving 13 bases not matched to a gene. The CDR3 covers 18 residues. For the CDR3, the DNA is TGTGCCAGCAGCTTCGGACTAGCGGGAGTCGGTGGCGGAGATACGCAGTATTTT. This gives the protein CASSFGLAGVGGGDTQYF.

The CDR3 spells CASSGAGANTGELFF. In DNA, the CDR3 is TGTGCCAGCAGTGGAGCGGGAGCGAACACCGGGGAGCTGTTTTTT. This chain links TRBV2 with TRBJ2-2; 8 bases line up with TRBD2. Trimming cost V 4 bases and J 0 bases; bases outside gene matches: 1. Germline CDR1 SNHLY, CDR2 FYNNEI. The CDR3 consists of 15 residues. Complete variable domain (other parts from reference TRBV2 and TRBJ2-2): EPEVTQTPSHQVTQMGQEVILRCVPISNHLYFYWYRQILGQKVEFLVSFYNNEISEKSEIFDDQFSVERPDGSNFTLKIRSTKLEDSAMYFCASSGAGANTGELFFGEGSRLTVL.

The V call is TRBV3-1 (or the pseudogene TRBV3-2), the J call TRBJ2-5; 15 bases are a match to TRBD2. CDR1 and CDR2 (germline): LGHDT, YNNKEL (reference sequence). The CDR3 runs 15 residues. The J segment lost 4 bases and the V segment lost 8 bases, leaving 5 bases of the junction unmatched. The CDR3 spells CASVRTSGRVETQYF. The CDR3 DNA reads TGTGCCAGCGTCCGGACTAGCGGGAGGGTAGAGACCCAGTACTTC.

The CDR3 here is CASSIPGQRGYTF. In DNA form, the CDR3 reads TGTGCCAGTAGTATTCCAGGACAAAGGGGCTACACCTTC. The chain has TRBV19 and TRBJ1-2; D is perhaps TRBD1 (5 bases). The germline V gene encodes CDR1 LNHDA and CDR2 SQIVND (reference sequence). V was shortened by 3 bases and J by 8 bases, with 13 bases between the two germline ends. The CDR3 sequence is 13 residues long.

The sample holds many counts of this clone. The chain has TRBV9 and TRBJ2-6, with 7 bases that match TRBD1. With V trimmed by 4 bases and J by 0 bases, 7 bases remained unmatched. The germline V gene has CDR1 SGDLS and CDR2 YYNGEE. CDR3 length: 17 amino acids. CDR3 DNA: TGTGCCAGCAGCTTCCGGGACAGTCACTCTGGGGCCAACGTCCTGACTTTC. Its protein product is CASSFRDSHSGANVLTF.

J is TRBJ2-3 and V is TRBV15, with 12 bases identical to TRBD1. V lost 3 bases to trimming and J lost 4 bases; unmatched junction nucleotides: 5. CDR1 is LNHNV, CDR2 YYDKDF, per germline (reference sequence). The CDR3 is made up of 16 amino acids. CDR3 residues: CATSSGTGGGSDTQYF. The CDR3, as DNA: TGTGCCACCAGCAGCGGGACAGGGGGCGGGTCAGATACGCAGTATTTT.

The chain employs TRBV5-1 and TRBJ2-7, with a weak D call TRBD1 (5 bases). This CDR3 has 14 residues. Per the germline V gene, CDR1 is SGHRS and CDR2 is YFSETQ. V gave up 1 base and J gave up 3 bases, with 11 bases separating them. The CDR3 nucleotides read TGCGCCAGCAGCTTGACAGGAATCAACTACGAGCAGTACTTC. It yields the protein CASSLTGINYEQYF.

This chain joins TRBV28 and TRBJ2-7; 7 bases line up with TRBD2. V gave up 9 bases and J gave up 3 bases; unmatched junction bases: 11. In germline, CDR1 is MDHEN, CDR2 SYDVKM. The CDR3 loop spans 14 amino acids. The CDR3 DNA reads TGTGCCAGTAACCGGGGGGAGAGAGGCTACGAGCAGTACTTC. Its translation is CASNRGERGYEQYF.

The rearrangement joins TRBV10-1 to TRBJ1-1; D may be TRBD1 (6 bases). The CDR3 runs to 13 residues. Germline V gene lookup returns CDR1 WNHNN and CDR2 SYGVQD (reference sequence). Between the trimmed V and J ends, which lost 4 bases and 6 bases, there was a span of 12 bases. The CDR3 region is CASSGQAGAEAFF. CDR3 coding DNA: TGCGCCAGCAGTGGACAGGCGGGGGCTGAAGCTTTCTTT.

J is TRBJ1-6 and V is TRBV19, with D hard to call. The V gene's germline CDR1 is LNHDA and CDR2 SQIVND (reference sequence). This CDR3 contains 14 residues. V was shortened by 5 bases and J by 8 bases, with 13 bases between the two germline ends. The CDR3 reads CASSFRGLDSPLHF. The DNA of the CDR3 is TGTGCCAGTAGTTTTCGGGGTCTCGATTCACCCCTCCACTTT.

V and J are TRBV6-2 or TRBV6-3 and TRBJ1-2, with D perhaps TRBD1 (5 bases). The CDR3 runs 14 residues. Between the trimmed V and J ends, which lost 2 bases and 4 bases, there was a span of 11 bases. Germline CDR1 MNHEY, CDR2 SVGEGT. The CDR3 nucleotides are TGTGCCAGCAGTTACAAATCAGGGCGCTATGGCTACACCTTC. It yields the protein CASSYKSGRYGYTF.

As DNA, the CDR3 is TGTGCCAGCAGAGCAGGGGGCATAGACTATGGCTACACCTTC. It specifies CASRAGGIDYGYTF. This rearrangement joins TRBV6-6 to TRBJ1-2; 8 nucleotides agree with TRBD1. CDR3 length: 14 amino acids. With V trimmed by 6 bases and J by 3 bases, 6 bases remained unmatched. Germline CDR1 reads MNHNY; CDR2 reads SVGAGI (reference sequence).

The CDR3 protein is CASSPGQTGNTIYF. The CDR3 DNA is TGCGCCAGCAGCCCCGGACAGACTGGAAACACCATATATTTT. V is TRBV5-1 and J is TRBJ1-3, with D perhaps TRBD1 (6 bases). V was trimmed by 4 bases and J by 2 bases, leaving 10 bases between them. Germline CDR1 reads SGHRS; CDR2 reads YFSETQ. CDR3 length: 14 residues.

The gene calls are TRBV4-2 and TRBJ1-4, with unresolved D. Trimming stripped 0 bases from V and 4 bases from J, with 9 bases between. CDR1 is LGHNA, CDR2 YNFKEQ, per germline. This CDR3 has 15 residues. The CDR3 DNA reads TGTGCCAGCAGCCAAGATCCCAGCGATAATGAAAAACTGTTTTTT. The encoded protein is CASSQDPSDNEKLFF.